The 2 T cell receptor beta chains presented below share a single source sample, sequenced in a study of cytomegalovirus exposure and HLA in healthy donors. Here immunoSEQ multiplex PCR was the method, and the copy in TCRdb shows in-frame clones only, minus some. The table records 250,000 to 300,000 clones, around 85% of them present only once. The sequencing sample was made of PBMCs. These TCRs come from a woman aged 18-30 years in good health and CMV-seronegative.

This rearrangement joins TRBV6-5 to TRBJ2-2, with TRBD1 matching 7 bases. V lost 8 bases to trimming and J lost 6 bases; unmatched junction nucleotides: 9. Per the germline V gene, CDR1 is MNHEY and CDR2 is SVGAGI. The CDR3 extends over 14 amino acids. The CDR3 DNA sequence: TGTGCCAGCTTCGAGGGGGCGCCTCCCGGGGAGCTGTTTTTT. This translates into CASFEGAPPGELFF.

The V and J genes are TRBV4-1 and TRBJ2-2; the D is unclear. Germline CDR1 and CDR2: MGHRA and YSYEKL. The V gene lost 0 bases and the J gene lost 0 bases, with 11 bases spanning the gap. This CDR3 has 17 amino acids. The DNA for the CDR3 is TGCGCCAGCAGCCAAGAGCCTCTCCCGGCGAACACCGGGGAGCTGTTTTTT. As protein: CASSQEPLPANTGELFF.